This T cell receptor beta chain was profiled in a study of regulatory T cells in long-lasting Graves disease. The study's findings and limits: Small numbers of samples may have cut accuracy.

The CDR3 has 16 amino acids. V lost 5 bases and J lost 7; bases outside the gene matches: 12. Germline V lookup: CDR1 MDHEN, CDR2 SYDVKM. The sample's time point: persistent/refractory GD, antithyroid drugs over 5 years with positive TRAb. Construction of the TCR library relied on RNA isolated from PBMCs. It was American Thyroid Association guidelines that determined Graves' disease diagnosis. This clonotype was counted at least ten times. The antigen remains undetermined. According to the study, TCR beta libraries were built with iRepertoire HTBI primers and CDR3-region Arm-PCR. Each CDR3 protein is one row after TCRdb ran MiXCR on the multiplex PCR reads. Counted here are about half a million distinct CDR3 sequences, about 20% occurring once; the ten biggest clones make up roughly 14%.

V gene TRBV28 combines with J gene TRBJ1-5; 9 nucleotides align to TRBD1. This TCR was recovered from a female donor with Graves disease. Specimen: peripheral blood mononuclear cells (PBMCs), collected when the disease was refractory, from a patient treated with antithyroid drugs. The CDR3 is CASSNNRGRFGQPQHF. Here the CDR3 DNA reads TGTGCCAGCAGTAACAACAGGGGGCGTTTCGGCCAGCCCCAGCATTTT.